The sequence of this T cell receptor (beta chain) was determined in a study of blood T cell repertoires in COVID-19. Looking at the study overall: PBMCs, B-cell-depleted T cells, or T cells provided the cDNA or gDNA that made up the material.

Source study methods: Amplification of reference gene primers provided the estimated nucleated cell counts. Assay used: immunoSEQ multiplex PCR; TCRdb lists only in-frame clones, some missing. Clone size and the V and J calls come from that table; the DNA yielded D and trimming. This table holds 150,000 to 200,000 clones, approximately 85% found once. Germline V CDR1 and CDR2: ENHRY, SYGVKD. Losses at the gene ends were 2 bases for V and 6 bases for J; bases not matched to a gene: 3. The CDR3 length is 13 residues. The TCR was taken from a woman over 75 with acute or convalescent COVID-19. This sequence joins TRBV10-3 and TRBJ1-2; the match to TRBD1 covers 7 bases. The sequencing sample was made of peripheral blood. The CDR3 region has the DNA TGTGCCATCAGTGAGCGGGACAGAAATGGCTACACCTTC. Translating gives CAISERDRNGYTF.